This TCR beta chain is from a study of blood T cells in healthy people across ages. Study outcomes and limitations: PBMCs left unsorted prevented a conclusive naive versus antigen-experienced comparison.

Together with a sample-barcoded 5' primer, a J-beta primer mix was included in a second PCR lasting about 6 to 11 cycles. From the 5' RACE reads, TCRdb called clonotypes with MiXCR, one entry per CDR3 protein. The data hold just under 750,000 distinct CDR3 sequences, with approximately 22% observed a single time. Germline CDR1 ENHRY, CDR2 SYGVKD. Trimming stripped 6 bases from V and 0 bases from J, with 6 bases between. This CDR3 is built from 14 residues. Concerning this clonotype itself: What it binds is unknown.

The chain is built from TRBV10-3 and TRBJ1-6; no clear D gene. This receptor was identified in a man between 70 and 80 years old in good health. The sequenced sample was blood. The CDR3 DNA is TGTGCCATCAGGAGCGGCTCCTATAATTCACCCCTCCACTTT. Translated: CAIRSGSYNSPLHF.